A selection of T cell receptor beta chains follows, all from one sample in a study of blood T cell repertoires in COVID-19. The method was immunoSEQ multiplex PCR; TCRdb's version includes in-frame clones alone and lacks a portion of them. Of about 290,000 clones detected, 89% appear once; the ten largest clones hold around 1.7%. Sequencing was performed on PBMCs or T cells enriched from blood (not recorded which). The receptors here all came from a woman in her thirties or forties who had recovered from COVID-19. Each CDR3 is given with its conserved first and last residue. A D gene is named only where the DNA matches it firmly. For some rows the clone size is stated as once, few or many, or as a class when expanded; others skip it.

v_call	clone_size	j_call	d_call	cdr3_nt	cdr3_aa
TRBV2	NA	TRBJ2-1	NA	TGTGCCAGCAGTTCAATCGGGGTTGAGCAGTTCTTC	CASSSIGVEQFF
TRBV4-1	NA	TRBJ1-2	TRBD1	TGCGCCAGCAGCCAAGACGGGGCCAGGGGGATCTCTGGCTACACCTTC	CASSQDGARGISGYTF
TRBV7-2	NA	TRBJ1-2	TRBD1	TGTGCCAGCAGCCTGAGGGGACAGGGATTCTCTAACTATGGCTACACCTTC	CASSLRGQGFSNYGYTF
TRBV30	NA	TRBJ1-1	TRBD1	TGTGCCTGGAGGACAGGGCCGAACACTGAAGCTTTCTTT	CAWRTGPNTEAFF
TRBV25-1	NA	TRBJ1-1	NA	TGTGCCAGCAGTGGACAAGCGAACACTGAAGCTTTCTTT	CASSGQANTEAFF
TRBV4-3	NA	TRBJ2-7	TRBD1	TGCGCCAGCAGCCAAGGAAGGGGGCGAGGTTACGAGCAGTACTTC	CASSQGRGRGYEQYF
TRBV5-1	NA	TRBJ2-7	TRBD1	TGCGCCAGCAGCCCAGGCCCCCCCGGGACAGGAACCTACGAGCAGTACTTC	CASSPGPPGTGTYEQYF
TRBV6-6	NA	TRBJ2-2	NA	TGTGCCAGCAGTTACATCGGGGGATTTTCCTCCGGGGAGCTGTTTTTT	CASSYIGGFSSGELFF
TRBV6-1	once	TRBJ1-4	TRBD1	TGTGCCAGCAGTGAACAATGGGACAGCCTTAATGAAAAACTGTTTTTT	CASSEQWDSLNEKLFF
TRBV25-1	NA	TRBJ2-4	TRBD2	TGTGCCAGCAGTGAATCGGGAGGGGGGGAAGCCAAAAACATTCAGTACTTC	CASSESGGGEAKNIQYF
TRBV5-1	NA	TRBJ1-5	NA	TGCGCCAGCAGCTTGGGGGGAGCCGAACAGCCCCAGCATTTT	CASSLGGAEQPQHF
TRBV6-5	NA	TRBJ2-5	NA	TGTGCCAGCAGTCCGCCCGGGAGAGGAGAGACCCAGTACTTC	CASSPPGRGETQYF
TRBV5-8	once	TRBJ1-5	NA	TGTGCCAGCAGCTTGGTCGGGGGTCCGCCCCAGCATTTT	CASSLVGGPPQHF
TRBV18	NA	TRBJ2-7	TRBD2	TGTGCCAGCTCGCCTAGCGGGGGGACCACCTACGAGCAGTACTTC	CASSPSGGTTYEQYF
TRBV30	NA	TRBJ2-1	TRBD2	TGTGCCTGGAGTCCTGGGACTAGCGGATACAATGAGCAGTTCTTC	CAWSPGTSGYNEQFF
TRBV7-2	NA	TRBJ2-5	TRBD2	TGTGCCAGCAGCTTAGACCTAGCGGGGGGACGAGAGACCCAGTACTTC	CASSLDLAGGRETQYF
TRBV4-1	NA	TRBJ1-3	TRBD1	TGCGCCAGCAGCCATCCCGGACAGGGAAGGGCTGGAAACACCATATATTTT	CASSHPGQGRAGNTIYF
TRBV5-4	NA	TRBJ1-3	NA	TGTGCCAGCAGCTTGGCCGGGACTAAAGGAAACACCATATATTTT	CASSLAGTKGNTIYF
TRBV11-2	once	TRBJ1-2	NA	TGTGCCAGCAGCTTAGTAGCGGCTAACTATGGCTACACCTTC	CASSLVAANYGYTF
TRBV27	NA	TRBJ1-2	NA	TGTGCCAGCAGTTTATACGGAGGGAGCGACCCTAACTATGGCTACACCTTC	CASSLYGGSDPNYGYTF
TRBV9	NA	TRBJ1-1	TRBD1	TGTGCCAGCAAAGGGACAGTGAACACTGAAGCTTTCTTT	CASKGTVNTEAFF
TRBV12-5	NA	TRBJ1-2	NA	TGTGCTAGTGGTTTGTCGAGGCGGGGGTTAGACAGCGCTAACTATGGCTACACCTTC	CASGLSRRGLDSANYGYTF
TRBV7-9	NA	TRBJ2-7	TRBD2	TGTGCCAGCAGCTTAGGGACTAGCGGGACCCACGAGCAGTACTTC	CASSLGTSGTHEQYF
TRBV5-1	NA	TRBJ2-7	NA	TGCGCCAGCAGCCCGCAGGTTAGCTCCTACGAGCAGTACTTC	CASSPQVSSYEQYF
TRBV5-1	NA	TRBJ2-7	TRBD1	TGCGCCAGCAGCACCGGACAGGGCTACGAGCAGTACTTC	CASSTGQGYEQYF
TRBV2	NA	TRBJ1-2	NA	TGTGCCAGCAGTGAAGGGCCAGGGGCTGGCTACACCTTC	CASSEGPGAGYTF
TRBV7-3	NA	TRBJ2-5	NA	TGTGCCAGCAGCTTAGTTTTCACAGGCAGAGAGACCCAGTACTTC	CASSLVFTGRETQYF
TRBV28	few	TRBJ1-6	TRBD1	TGTGCCAGCCACCTTCCTGGACAGGATTCACCCCTCCACTTT	CASHLPGQDSPLHF
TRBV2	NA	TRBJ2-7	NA	TGTGCCAGCTTCGCCGGGGACTTCTCCTACGAGCAGTACTTC	CASFAGDFSYEQYF
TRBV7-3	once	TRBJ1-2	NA	TGTGCCAGCAGCTTAAATCCGGGAATCTATGGCTACACCTTC	CASSLNPGIYGYTF
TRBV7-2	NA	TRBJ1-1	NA	TGTGCCAGCAGACCCGGCCAGGGGAACACTGAAGCTTTCTTT	CASRPGQGNTEAFF
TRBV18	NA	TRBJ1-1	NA	TGTGCCAGCTCACCACCCACCTACCCAGGCAGCACTGAAGCTTTCTTT	CASSPPTYPGSTEAFF
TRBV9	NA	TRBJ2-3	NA	TGTGCCAGCAGCGTAGGAGATAGCAGTCGGGATACGCAGTATTTT	CASSVGDSSRDTQYF
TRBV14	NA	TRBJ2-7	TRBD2	TGTGCCAGCAGCTACGGACTAGCGGCCTACTACGAGCAGTACTTC	CASSYGLAAYYEQYF
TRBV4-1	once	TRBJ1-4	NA	TGCGCCAGCAGCCAAGCGATCCAGGTTAAACCTGGGAGGCTGTTTTTT	CASSQAIQVKPGRLFF
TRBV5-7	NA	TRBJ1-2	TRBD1	TGTGCCAGCAGCTCGGGACAGGGGGGATTGGGTGGCTACACCTTC	CASSSGQGGLGGYTF